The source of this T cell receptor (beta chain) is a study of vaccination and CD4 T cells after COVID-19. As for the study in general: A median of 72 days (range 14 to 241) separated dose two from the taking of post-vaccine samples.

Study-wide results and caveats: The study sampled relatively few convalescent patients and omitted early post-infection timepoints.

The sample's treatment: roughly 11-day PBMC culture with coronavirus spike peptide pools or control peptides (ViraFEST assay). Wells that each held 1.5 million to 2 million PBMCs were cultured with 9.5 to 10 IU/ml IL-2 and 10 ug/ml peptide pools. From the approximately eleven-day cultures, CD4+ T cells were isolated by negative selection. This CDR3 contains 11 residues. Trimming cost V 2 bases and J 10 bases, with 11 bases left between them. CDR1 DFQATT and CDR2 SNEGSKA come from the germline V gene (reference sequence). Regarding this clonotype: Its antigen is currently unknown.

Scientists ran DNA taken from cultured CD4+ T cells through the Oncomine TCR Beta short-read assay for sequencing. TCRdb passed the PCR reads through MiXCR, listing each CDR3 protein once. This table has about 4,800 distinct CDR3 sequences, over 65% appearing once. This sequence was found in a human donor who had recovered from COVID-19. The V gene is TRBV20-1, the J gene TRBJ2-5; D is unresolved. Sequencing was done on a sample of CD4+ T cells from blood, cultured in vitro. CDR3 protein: CSARHQAGQYF. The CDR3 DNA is TGCAGTGCTAGACATCAGGCTGGCCAGTACTTC.